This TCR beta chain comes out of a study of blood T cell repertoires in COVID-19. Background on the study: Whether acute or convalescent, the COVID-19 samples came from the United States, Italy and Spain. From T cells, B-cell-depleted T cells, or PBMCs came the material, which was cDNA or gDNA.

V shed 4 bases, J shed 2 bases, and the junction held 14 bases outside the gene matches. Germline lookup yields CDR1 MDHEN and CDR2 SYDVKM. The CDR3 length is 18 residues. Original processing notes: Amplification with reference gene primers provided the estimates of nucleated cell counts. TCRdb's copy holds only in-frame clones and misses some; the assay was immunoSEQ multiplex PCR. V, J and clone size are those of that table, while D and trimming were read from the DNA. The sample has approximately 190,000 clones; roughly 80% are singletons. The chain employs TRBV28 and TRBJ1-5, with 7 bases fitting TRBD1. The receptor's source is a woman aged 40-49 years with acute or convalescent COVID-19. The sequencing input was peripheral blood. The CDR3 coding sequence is TGTGCCAGCAGTTCGACAGGGCAAATACGTATCGGCAATCAGCCCCAGCATTTT. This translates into CASSSTGQIRIGNQPQHF.